This TCR beta chain was found in a study of tumor-infiltrating lymphocytes in localized non-small cell lung cancer (dated by TCRdb to about 2021). Background for the entire study: Several histologies were represented in the cohort, which also included both smokers and never-smokers as well as patients whose samples were collected after neoadjuvant chemotherapy. Each patient contributed resected tumor tissue and uninvolved lung tissue from the same patient, described as non-adjacent to the tumor. TCR sequencing was one of several integrated assays, alongside flow cytometry, multiplex immunofluorescence, RNA-seq, exome sequencing and proteomics, applied to the same patients. In total, the ICON cohort was made up of over a hundred surgical patients who had localized non-small cell lung cancer and whose tumors were resected. The paired tumor versus uninvolved lung comparison of immunoSEQ T-cell fraction included a few dozen patients.

TCR sequencing with the immunoSEQ assay provided the T-cell fraction in tumor and uninvolved lung tissue. As for the authors' bioinformatics: For survival analysis, patients were split into high (upper tertile) and low (lower two tertiles) T-cell fraction groups and compared by log-rank test. A signed-rank test was used to test paired tumor versus uninvolved lung differences in T-cell fraction. Held by TCRdb, this immuneACCESS table contains in-frame sequences only and omits some clones. Under half of the omission traces to an unresolved V gene where checked; the cause of the rest is unknown. V, J and clone size reflect that table, while D and trimming were determined from the DNA. The sample table holds 9,000 to 10,000 clones, of which around 73% were seen once. 9.8% of the sample belongs to the ten largest clones. Patient enrollment in ICON started in the first half of 2016, and the final patient was enrolled in the second half of 2018. From a subcohort of some 76 patients, fresh tumor and matched uninvolved tissue were collected for in-depth immune analyses, including TCR sequencing. DNA isolated from bulk tissue, without cell sorting, was used for TCR sequencing.

Trimming costs V 3 bases and J 8 bases, and their ends lie 19 bases apart. According to the germline V gene, CDR1 reads KGHSH and CDR2 reads LQKENI. Its CDR3 holds 16 amino acids, cysteine through phenylalanine. The read is trimmed to its CDR3 DNA, 48 bases read in frame from base 1. In the case of this clone: What this receptor recognizes is not known. No qualities accompany the bases; no much larger clone lies one base away.

Overall study outcomes, separate from this receptor: No association of tumor T-cell fraction from TCR sequencing with recurrence-free survival was found (p = 0.61). In line with immunofluorescence CD3 counts, TCRbeta sequencing supported higher T cell infiltration in tumors compared with uninvolved lung tissue. Assay coverage differed among patients according to how much tissue was available, so only a subset of the cohort had TCR sequencing. The TCR-derived T-cell fraction showed no difference between the flow cytometry-defined immunotypes IM1 (good prognosis) and IM2 (poor prognosis). Because different assays used different pieces of the same tissue, intratumor heterogeneity could not be separated from technical variation.

Material: lung tumor tissue. Recombination connected TRBV18 to TRBJ1-4; 5 matching bases give a weak D call of TRBD1. This receptor was taken from a human donor with non-small cell lung cancer. The CDR3 region: CASSPSMSGTGEKLFF. The DNA sequence follows: TGTGCCAGCTCACCTTCGATGTCGGGGACTGGAGAAAAACTGTTTTTT. Full variable domain (CDR3 extended with the reference TRBV18 and TRBJ1-4 proteins): NAGVMQNPRHLVRRRGQEARLRCSPMKGHSHVYWYRQLPEEGLKFMVYLQKENIIDESGMPKERFSAEFPKEGPSILRIQQVVRGDSAAYFCASSPSMSGTGEKLFFGSGTQLSVL.